This entry lists 13 T cell receptor beta chains sequenced from one sample in a study of cytomegalovirus exposure and HLA in healthy donors. Clones were sequenced by immunoSEQ multiplex PCR, and TCRdb holds only the in-frame ones, with some missing. The sample shows some 180,000 clones, approximately 86% of them seen only once. The specimen was PBMCs. The receptors were gathered from a man under 40 in good health and CMV-seropositive.

The chain joins TRBV29-1 to TRBJ1-1; D is ambiguous. CDR3 length equals 13 residues. Trimming left V 7 bases short and J 4 bases short, with 16 bases between. Germline loops: CDR1 SQVTM, CDR2 ANQGSEA. The CDR3 region has the DNA TGCAGCGCGCAACACGCGGGTGGCACTGAAGCTTTCTTT. As protein: CSAQHAGGTEAFF.

The chain recombines TRBV28 with TRBJ1-2; D remains ambiguous. From germline, CDR1 is MDHEN and CDR2 SYDVKM. V was shortened by 4 bases and J by 6 bases, with 6 bases between the two germline ends. The CDR3 extends over 11 amino acids. DNA for the CDR3: TGTGCCAGCAGTTATAGTCATGGCTACACCTTC. Encoded protein: CASSYSHGYTF.

The chain carries TRBV9 and TRBJ2-1, with D perhaps being TRBD1 or TRBD2 (5 bases each). The length of the CDR3 is 13 residues. V was cut by 2 bases and J by 6 bases, with 9 bases left in between. Per germline, CDR1 SGDLS and CDR2 YYNGEE. CDR3 in amino acids: CASSVMGTNEQFF. CDR3 DNA sequence: TGTGCCAGCAGCGTCATGGGGACCAATGAGCAGTTCTTC.

This rearrangement joins TRBV28 to TRBJ1-5; TRBD1 aligns across 7 bases. This CDR3 comprises 13 residues. From germline, CDR1 is MDHEN and CDR2 SYDVKM. After removal of 5 bases from V and 7 bases from J, the junction contained 5 bases not matched to a gene. Here the CDR3 DNA reads TGTGCCAGCAGTCCCGACAGGGCCCAGCCCCAGCATTTT. Protein product: CASSPDRAQPQHF.

The rearrangement uses TRBV4-2 and TRBJ1-2; D is possibly TRBD1 (5 bases). Germline CDR1 LGHNA, CDR2 YNFKEQ. The CDR3 is 14 amino acids. Trimming stripped 4 bases from V and 3 bases from J, with 12 bases between. In nucleotides, the CDR3 is TGTGCCAGCAGCCCGACCCCGGGGCACTATGGCTACACCTTC. This encodes CASSPTPGHYGYTF.

This chain joins TRBV6-6 and TRBJ2-2; tentatively, D is TRBD1 or TRBD2 (5 bases each). Germline V gene data show CDR1 as MNHNY and CDR2 as SVGAGI (reference sequence). The V end lost 0 bases, the J end lost 8 bases, and 16 bases lay between the germline ends. The CDR3 runs 16 residues. As DNA, the CDR3 is TGTGCCAGCAGTTACTCGAGCTGGGACCGAGGGGGGGAGCTGTTTTTT. As protein: CASSYSSWDRGGELFF.

V usage is TRBV19 and J usage is TRBJ1-2, with unresolved D. This CDR3 spans 15 amino acids. Germline CDR1 reads LNHDA; CDR2 reads SQIVND (reference sequence). V was clipped by 4 bases and J by 4 bases, with 16 bases between them. CDR3 sequence (DNA): TGTGCCAGTAGTACCCCTCGGGAGGTAGGCTATGGCTACACCTTC. Protein sequence: CASSTPREVGYGYTF.

The V call is TRBV7-9, the J call TRBJ1-4; no clear D. V lost 1 base to trimming and J lost 10 bases, with 7 bases between them. CDR3 length equals 12 residues. Germline CDR1 and CDR2: SEHNR and FQNEAQ (reference sequence). The CDR3 is CASSLERAKLFF. The CDR3 region has the DNA TGTGCCAGCAGCTTAGAGAGGGCAAAACTGTTTTTT.

In its sample, this clone was seen once. The chain has TRBV4-3 and TRBJ2-7; D is possibly TRBD2 (5 bases). The V gene lost 2 bases and the J gene lost 2 bases, with 10 bases spanning the gap. The length of the CDR3 is 14 residues. The V gene's germline CDR1 is LGHNA and CDR2 YSLEER. For the CDR3, the DNA is TGCGCCAGCAGCCAACTTTCCGGGACCTACGAGCAGTACTTC. It codes for CASSQLSGTYEQYF.

V and J are TRBV19 and TRBJ2-5, with D maybe TRBD1 (6 bases). Germline CDR1 reads LNHDA; CDR2 reads SQIVND (reference sequence). Trimming removed 8 bases at V and 2 bases at J, with 12 bases between. CDR3 size: 13 residues. The CDR3 region is CASGRQAQETQYF. The CDR3 bases are TGTGCCAGTGGAAGACAGGCGCAAGAGACCCAGTACTTC.

The chain joins TRBV5-4 to TRBJ2-1, with 10 positions matching TRBD2. The CDR3 loop spans 15 amino acids. With 4 bases clipped from V and 6 bases from J, the junction kept 7 bases outside the gene matches. The V gene's germline CDR1 is SGHNT and CDR2 YYREEE (reference sequence). CDR3 residues: CASSPGTSVSNEQFF. The CDR3 nucleotides are TGTGCCAGCAGCCCCGGGACTAGCGTCTCCAATGAGCAGTTCTTC.

The J gene is TRBJ2-5, the V gene TRBV10-3; D ambiguous. The germline V and J ends were trimmed by 5 bases and 0 bases, with 7 bases remaining between them. This CDR3 contains 13 residues. Germline loops: CDR1 ENHRY, CDR2 SYGVKD. The CDR3, as DNA: TGTGCCATCAGTCCGGAATACCAAGAGACCCAGTACTTC. Amino acid sequence: CAISPEYQETQYF.

This sequence joins TRBV5-1 and TRBJ2-2, with TRBD2 matching 15 bases. The V and J ends lost 4 bases and 2 bases, in that order; junction bases with no gene match: 3. Germline V gene lookup returns CDR1 SGHRS and CDR2 YFSETQ. CDR3 length equals 17 residues. This CDR3 reads CASSVGLAGGNTGELFF. The CDR3 DNA sequence: TGCGCCAGCAGCGTGGGACTAGCGGGGGGAAACACCGGGGAGCTGTTTTTT.